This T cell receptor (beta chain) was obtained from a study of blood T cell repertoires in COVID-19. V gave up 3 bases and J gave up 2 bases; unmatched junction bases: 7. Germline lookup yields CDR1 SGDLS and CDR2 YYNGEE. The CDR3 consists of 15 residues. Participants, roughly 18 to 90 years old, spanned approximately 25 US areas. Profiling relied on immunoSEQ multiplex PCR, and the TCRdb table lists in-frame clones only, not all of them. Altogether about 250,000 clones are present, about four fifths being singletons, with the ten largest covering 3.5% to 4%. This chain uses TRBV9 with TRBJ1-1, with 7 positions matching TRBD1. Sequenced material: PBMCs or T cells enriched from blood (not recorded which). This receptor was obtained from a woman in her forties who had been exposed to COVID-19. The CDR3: CASSGTGAYNTEAFF. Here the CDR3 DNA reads TGTGCCAGCAGCGGAACAGGGGCCTACAACACTGAAGCTTTCTTT. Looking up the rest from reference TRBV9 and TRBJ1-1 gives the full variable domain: DSGVTQTPKHLITATGQRVTLRCSPRSGDLSVYWYQQSLDQGLQFLIQYYNGEERAKGNILERFSAQQFPDLHSELNLSSLELGDSALYFCASSGTGAYNTEAFFGQGTRLTVV.